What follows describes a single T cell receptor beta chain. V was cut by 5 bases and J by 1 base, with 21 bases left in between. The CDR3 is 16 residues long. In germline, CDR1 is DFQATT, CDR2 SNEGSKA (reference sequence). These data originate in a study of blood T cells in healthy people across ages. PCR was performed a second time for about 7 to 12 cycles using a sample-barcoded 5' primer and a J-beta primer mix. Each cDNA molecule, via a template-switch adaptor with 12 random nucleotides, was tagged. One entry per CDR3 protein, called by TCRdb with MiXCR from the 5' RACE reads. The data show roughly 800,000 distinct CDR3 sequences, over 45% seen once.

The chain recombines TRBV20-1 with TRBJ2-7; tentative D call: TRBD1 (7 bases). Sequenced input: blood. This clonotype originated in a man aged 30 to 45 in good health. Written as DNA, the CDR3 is TGCAGTGCTGCCCGACCCCGGACAGGAGGGTCCTACGAGCAGTACTTC. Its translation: CSAARPRTGGSYEQYF.